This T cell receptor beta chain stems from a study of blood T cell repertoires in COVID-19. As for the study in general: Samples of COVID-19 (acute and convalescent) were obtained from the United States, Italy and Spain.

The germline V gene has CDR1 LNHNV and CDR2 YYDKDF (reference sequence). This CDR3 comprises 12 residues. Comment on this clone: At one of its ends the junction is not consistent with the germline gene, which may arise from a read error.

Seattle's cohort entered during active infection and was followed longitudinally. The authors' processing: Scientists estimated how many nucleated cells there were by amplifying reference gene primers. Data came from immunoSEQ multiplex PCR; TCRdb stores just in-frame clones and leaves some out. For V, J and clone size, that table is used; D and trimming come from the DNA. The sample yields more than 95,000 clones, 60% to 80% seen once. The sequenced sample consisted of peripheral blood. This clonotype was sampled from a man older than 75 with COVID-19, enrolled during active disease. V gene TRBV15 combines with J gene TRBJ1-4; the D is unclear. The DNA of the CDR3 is TGTGCCACCAGCAGAGTGGGAGCTTTCAGGATTTTT. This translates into CATSRVGAFRIF. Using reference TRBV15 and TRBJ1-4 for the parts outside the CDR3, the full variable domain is DAMVIQNPRYQVTQFGKPVTLSCSQTLNHNVMYWYQQKSSQAPKLLFHYYDKDFNNEADTPDNFQSRRPNTSFCFLDIRSPGLGDTAMYLCATSRVGAFRIFGSGTQLSVL.